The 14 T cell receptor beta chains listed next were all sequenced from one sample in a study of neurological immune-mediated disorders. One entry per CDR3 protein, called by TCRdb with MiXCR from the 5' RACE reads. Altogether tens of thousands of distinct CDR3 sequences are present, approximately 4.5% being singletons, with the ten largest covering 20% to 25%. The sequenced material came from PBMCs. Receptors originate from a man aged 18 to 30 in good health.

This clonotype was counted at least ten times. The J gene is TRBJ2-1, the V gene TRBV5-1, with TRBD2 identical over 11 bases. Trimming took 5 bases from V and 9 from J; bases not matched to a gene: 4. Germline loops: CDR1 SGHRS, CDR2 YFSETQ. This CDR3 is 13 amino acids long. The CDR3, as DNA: TGCGCCAGCAGTTATCTAGCGGGGGGTGAGCAGTTCTTC. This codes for CASSYLAGGEQFF.

In DNA form, the CDR3 reads TGTGCCAGCAGCGTAGCCGAGACACTACCCTCAACCTCTGGAAACACCATATATTTT. It encodes CASSVAETLPSTSGNTIYF. The chain uses TRBV9 and TRBJ1-3, with D unresolved. This CDR3 has 19 amino acids. Trimming pared 0 bases from V and 0 bases from J, leaving 19 bases between. Germline assignment: CDR1 SGDLS and CDR2 YYNGEE. The full variable domain, its missing parts supplied by reference TRBV9 and TRBJ1-3, is DSGVTQTPKHLITATGQRVTLRCSPRSGDLSVYWYQQSLDQGLQFLIQYYNGEERAKGNILERFSAQQFPDLHSELNLSSLELGDSALYFCASSVAETLPSTSGNTIYFGEGSWLTVV.

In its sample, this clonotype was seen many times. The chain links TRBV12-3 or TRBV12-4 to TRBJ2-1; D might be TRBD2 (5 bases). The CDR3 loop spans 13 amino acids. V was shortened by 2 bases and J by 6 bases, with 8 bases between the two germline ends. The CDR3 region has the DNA TGTGCCAGCAGTTTAACGGGAAGCAATGAGCAGTTCTTC. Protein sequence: CASSLTGSNEQFF.

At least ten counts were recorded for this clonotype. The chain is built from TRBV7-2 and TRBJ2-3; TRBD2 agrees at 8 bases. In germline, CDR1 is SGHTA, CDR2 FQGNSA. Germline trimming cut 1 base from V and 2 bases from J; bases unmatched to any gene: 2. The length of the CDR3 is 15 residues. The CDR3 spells CASSLDGGVTDTQYF. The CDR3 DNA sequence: TGTGCCAGCAGCTTAGACGGGGGGGTCACAGATACGCAGTATTTT. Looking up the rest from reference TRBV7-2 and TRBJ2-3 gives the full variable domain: GAGVSQSPSNKVTEKGKDVELRCDPISGHTALYWYRQSLGQGLEFLIYFQGNSAPDKSGLPSDRFSAERTGGSVSTLTIQRTQQEDSAVYLCASSLDGGVTDTQYFGPGTRLTVL.

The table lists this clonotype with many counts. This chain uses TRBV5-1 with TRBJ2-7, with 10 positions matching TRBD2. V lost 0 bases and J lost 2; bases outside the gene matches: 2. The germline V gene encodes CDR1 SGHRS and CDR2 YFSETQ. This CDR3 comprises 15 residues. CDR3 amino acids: CASSLVLAGAYEQYF. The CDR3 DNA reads TGCGCCAGCAGCTTGGTCCTAGCGGGGGCCTACGAGCAGTACTTC.

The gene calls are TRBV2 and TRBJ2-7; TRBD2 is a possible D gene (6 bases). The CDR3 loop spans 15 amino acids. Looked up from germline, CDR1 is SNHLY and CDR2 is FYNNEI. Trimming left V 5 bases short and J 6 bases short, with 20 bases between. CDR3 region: CASSFLEGKECEQYF. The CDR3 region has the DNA TGTGCCAGCAGTTTCTTGGAGGGGAAAGAATGCGAGCAGTACTTC.

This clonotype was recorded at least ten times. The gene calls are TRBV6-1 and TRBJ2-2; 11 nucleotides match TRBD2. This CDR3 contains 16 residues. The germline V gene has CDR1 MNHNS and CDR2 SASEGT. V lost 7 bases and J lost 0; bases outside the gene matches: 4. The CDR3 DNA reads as TGTGCCAGCATACGGGGACTAGCGGCGAACACCGGGGAGCTGTTTTTT. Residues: CASIRGLAANTGELFF.

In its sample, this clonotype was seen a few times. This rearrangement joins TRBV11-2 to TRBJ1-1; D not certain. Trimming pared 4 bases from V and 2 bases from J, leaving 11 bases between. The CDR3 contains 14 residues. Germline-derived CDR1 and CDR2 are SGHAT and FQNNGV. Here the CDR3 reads CASSSAAYNTEAFF. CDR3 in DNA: TGTGCCAGCAGCTCTGCCGCCTACAACACTGAAGCTTTCTTT.

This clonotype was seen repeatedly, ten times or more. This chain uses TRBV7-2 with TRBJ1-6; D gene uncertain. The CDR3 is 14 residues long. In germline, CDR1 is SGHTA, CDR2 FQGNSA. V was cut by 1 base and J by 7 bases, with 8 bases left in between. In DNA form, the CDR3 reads TGTGCCAGCAGCTTAGTCGGCAGCAATTCACCCCTCCACTTT. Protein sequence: CASSLVGSNSPLHF. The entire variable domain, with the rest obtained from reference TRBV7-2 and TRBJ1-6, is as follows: GAGVSQSPSNKVTEKGKDVELRCDPISGHTALYWYRQSLGQGLEFLIYFQGNSAPDKSGLPSDRFSAERTGGSVSTLTIQRTQQEDSAVYLCASSLVGSNSPLHFGNGTRLTVT.

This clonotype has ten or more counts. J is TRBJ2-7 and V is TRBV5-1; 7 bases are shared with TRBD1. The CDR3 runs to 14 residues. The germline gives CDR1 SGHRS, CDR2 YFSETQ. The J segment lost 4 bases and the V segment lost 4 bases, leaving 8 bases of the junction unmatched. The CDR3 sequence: CASSAGQDAYEQYF. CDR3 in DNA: TGCGCCAGCAGCGCCGGACAGGACGCATACGAGCAGTACTTC.

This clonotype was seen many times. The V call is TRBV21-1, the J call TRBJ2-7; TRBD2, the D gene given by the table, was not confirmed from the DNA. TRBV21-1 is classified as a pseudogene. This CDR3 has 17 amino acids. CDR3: CASSKKERTSGSYEQYF. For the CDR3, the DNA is TGTGCCAGCAGCAAAAAGGAGCGGACTAGCGGGTCATACGAGCAGTACTTC.

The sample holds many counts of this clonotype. CDR3 sequence reads: CASSLVGEAFF. CDR3 in DNA: TGTGCCAGCAGCTTGGTCGGGGAAGCTTTCTTT. This chain links TRBV5-5 with TRBJ1-1; D call uncertain. CDR1 and CDR2 (germline): SGHKS, YYEKEE (reference sequence). Trimming removed 0 bases at V and 8 bases at J, with 5 bases between. The CDR3 loop spans 11 amino acids.

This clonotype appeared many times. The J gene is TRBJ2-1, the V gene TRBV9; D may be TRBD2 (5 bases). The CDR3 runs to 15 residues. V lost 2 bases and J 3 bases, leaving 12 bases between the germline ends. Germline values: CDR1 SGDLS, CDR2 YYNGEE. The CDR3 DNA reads TGTGCCAGCAGCGTTCTAGGCGGGCACTACAATGAGCAGTTCTTC. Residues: CASSVLGGHYNEQFF.

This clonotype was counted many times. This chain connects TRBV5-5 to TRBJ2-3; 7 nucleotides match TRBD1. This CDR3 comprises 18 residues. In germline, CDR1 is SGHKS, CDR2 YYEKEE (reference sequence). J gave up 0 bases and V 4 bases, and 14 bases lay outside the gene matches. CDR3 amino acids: CASSLPGQITPSTDTQYF. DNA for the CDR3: TGTGCCAGCAGCCTACCGGGACAGATAACCCCTAGCACAGATACGCAGTATTTT.